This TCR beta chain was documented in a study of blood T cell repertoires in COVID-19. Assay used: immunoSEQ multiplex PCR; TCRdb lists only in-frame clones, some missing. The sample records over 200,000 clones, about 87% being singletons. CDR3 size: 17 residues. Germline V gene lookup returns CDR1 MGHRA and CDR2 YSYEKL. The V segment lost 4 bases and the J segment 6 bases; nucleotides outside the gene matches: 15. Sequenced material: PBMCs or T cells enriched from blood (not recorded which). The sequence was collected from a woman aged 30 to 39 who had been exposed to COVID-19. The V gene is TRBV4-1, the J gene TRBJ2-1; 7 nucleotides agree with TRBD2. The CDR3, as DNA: TGCGCCAGCAGCCCGTCCTCTAGCGGACTCGGGAGCAATGAGCAGTTCTTC. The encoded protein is CASSPSSSGLGSNEQFF.